This T cell receptor beta chain originates from a study of shared clonotypes between healthy human individuals. Generated by immunoSEQ multiplex PCR, the TCRdb table keeps only in-frame clones and is missing some. This table holds 2 million or so clones, about 95% found once. Naive CD8 cells lacked CD45RO and underwent positive selection for CCR7, leaving out terminally differentiated effector memory CD45RA+ cells. A word on this clone: Distinct nucleotide sequences in the sample also encode this CDR3.

The TCR originated in a man between 18 and 29 years old in good health. The sequenced sample consisted of naive CD8+ T cells sorted from blood.

CDR3 loop: CASSFGGQGNQPQHF. The CDR3 DNA reads as TGTGCCAGCAGTTTCGGGGGGCAAGGTAATCAGCCCCAGCATTTT. The V call is TRBV27, the J call TRBJ1-5; TRBD1 might be the D (6 bases). CDR3 length: 15 residues. The germline V and J ends were trimmed by 3 bases and 4 bases, with 13 bases remaining between them. CDR1 MNHEY and CDR2 SMNVEV come from the germline V gene (reference sequence).